This T cell receptor (beta chain) emerged from a study of T cell changes during pregnancy in multiple sclerosis. Using immunoSEQ multiplex PCR, the repertoire was profiled, and TCRdb retains in-frame clones only, with some absent. Altogether roughly 47,000 clones are present, approximately 94% being singletons, with the ten largest covering roughly 5%. With respect to this clone: This specimen includes other DNA sequences encoding the same CDR3.

CDR1 is LGHNA and CDR2 is YNFKEQ in the germline V gene. The V segment lost 4 bases and the J segment 4 bases; nucleotides outside the gene matches: 5. CDR3 length equals 14 residues. The starting material was CD8+ T cells from peripheral blood mononuclear cells, obtained before pregnancy. This receptor was obtained from a female donor with multiple sclerosis, enrolled in a pregnancy study. The V and J genes are TRBV4-2 and TRBJ2-7; 9 bases line up with TRBD1. CDR3 protein: CASSPGQGSYEQYF. The CDR3 nucleotides read TGTGCCAGCAGCCCGGGACAGGGCTCTTACGAGCAGTACTTC.